One and the same sample provided the 32 T cell receptor beta chains below, sequenced in a study of Ad26.COV2.S vaccination and SARS-CoV-2 variants. Treatment described: about 20 received Ad26.COV2.S at low or high dose, single or two shots; about 5 received placebo; per-sample allocation not given. Sampling was performed 63 days after the first vaccine or placebo injection. The method was immunoSEQ multiplex PCR; TCRdb's version includes in-frame clones alone and lacks a portion of them. This table holds hundreds of thousands of clones, 92% found once. The input for sequencing was peripheral blood, taken in a trial of Ad26.COV2.S vaccine versus placebo. Source of these receptors: a person between 18 and 60 years old who received the Ad26.COV2.S COVID-19 vaccine or a placebo.

This clone has just a few counts. This sequence joins TRBV7-8 and TRBJ2-2, with D unclear. The CDR3 has 13 residues. Trimming left V 5 bases short and J 4 bases short, with 8 bases between. In germline, CDR1 is SGHVS, CDR2 FQNEAQ. CDR3 region: CASSPRSTGELFF. The DNA of the CDR3 is TGTGCCAGCAGCCCCCGGAGCACCGGGGAGCTGTTTTTT.

The chain combines TRBV9 with TRBJ1-2; 9 bases match TRBD1. The CDR3 has 15 residues. Germline V gene lookup returns CDR1 SGDLS and CDR2 YYNGEE. V shed 3 bases and J 2 bases; nucleotides not matched to a gene: 5. The CDR3 spells CASSASGTGNYGYTF. CDR3 DNA sequence: TGTGCCAGCAGCGCCTCCGGGACAGGGAACTATGGCTACACCTTC.

This clone was seen only once. The gene calls are TRBV25-1 and TRBJ1-1; D not certain. The CDR3 covers 13 residues. V was shortened by 10 bases and J by 1 base, with 13 bases between the two germline ends. Germline V gives CDR1 MGHDK, CDR2 SYGVNS. CDR3 amino acids: CATAVGENTEAFF. The CDR3 DNA is TGTGCCACAGCAGTGGGAGAGAACACTGAAGCTTTCTTT.

The chain carries TRBV29-1 and TRBJ2-7, with 7 bases identical to TRBD1. V dropped 7 bases and J dropped 0; count of bases not matched to a gene: 3. Germline loops: CDR1 SQVTM, CDR2 ANQGSEA. This CDR3 spans 12 amino acids. CDR3 amino acids: CSGRDSSYEQYF. The CDR3 DNA is TGCAGCGGACGGGACAGCTCCTACGAGCAGTACTTC.

This chain uses TRBV5-1 with TRBJ2-5, with 7 positions matching TRBD1. The V and J ends lost 3 bases and 1 base, in that order; junction bases with no gene match: 9. CDR1 is SGHRS, CDR2 YFSETQ, per germline. CDR3 size: 16 residues. CDR3 residues: CASSSLTGTAQETQYF. CDR3 DNA sequence: TGCGCCAGCAGCTCCCTTACCGGGACAGCCCAAGAGACCCAGTACTTC.

This chain's CDR3 is CASSLTGTGGLGDTIYF. The CDR3 nucleotides are TGTGCCAGCAGCCTTACCGGGACAGGGGGCTTAGGGGACACCATATATTTT. The chain is built from TRBV7-9 and TRBJ1-3, with 12 bases matching TRBD1. The V segment lost 5 bases and the J segment 8 bases; nucleotides outside the gene matches: 13. Looked up from germline, CDR1 is SEHNR and CDR2 is FQNEAQ (reference sequence). The CDR3 runs 17 residues.

This rearrangement joins TRBV28 to TRBJ2-7; D is perhaps TRBD1 (6 bases). The CDR3 has 15 residues. Germline CDR1 and CDR2: MDHEN and SYDVKM. V was trimmed by 5 bases and J by 1 base, leaving 15 bases between them. The CDR3 loop is CASSPTDRPSYEQYF. The CDR3 DNA reads TGTGCCAGCAGTCCGACGGACAGACCGTCCTACGAGCAGTACTTC.

The V and J genes are TRBV6-5 and TRBJ2-1; TRBD2 is a possible D gene (5 bases). Germline V lookup: CDR1 MNHEY, CDR2 SVGAGI. V lost 1 base, J lost 8 bases, and 12 bases lay in between. The CDR3 runs to 14 residues. This chain's CDR3 is CASSYYRGSDEQFF. The CDR3, as DNA: TGTGCCAGCAGTTACTACCGGGGATCGGATGAGCAGTTCTTC.

This sequence joins TRBV4-3 and TRBJ2-2; TRBD2 matches 7 bases. CDR3 length equals 17 residues. V was clipped by 0 bases and J by 0 bases; unmatched bases: 4. Germline V lookup: CDR1 LGHNA, CDR2 YSLEER. The CDR3 DNA reads TGCGCCAGCAGCCAAGAAACCGGGACTACGAACACCGGGGAGCTGTTTTTT. Protein sequence: CASSQETGTTNTGELFF.

A note on this clone: A read error may produce the germline difference seen at one junction end. The rearrangement joins TRBV6-2 or TRBV6-3 to TRBJ2-1; D possibly corresponds to TRBD2 (6 bases). The CDR3 contains 11 residues. Germline V lookup: CDR1 MNHEY, CDR2 SVGEGT. CDR3 sequence reads: CASSYPGTPLF. The CDR3, as DNA: TGTGCCAGCAGTTACCCCGGGACTCCCCTCTTC.

The chain employs TRBV10-3 and TRBJ2-7; D gene ambiguous. CDR3 length equals 12 residues. V lost 0 bases to trimming and J lost 3 bases, with 3 bases between them. Germline V gene sequence: CDR1 ENHRY, CDR2 SYGVKD. CDR3 in DNA: TGTGCCATCAGTGAGTCATTCTACGAGCAGTACTTC. This sequence encodes CAISESFYEQYF.

This clone was counted once. This CDR3 reads CATSKGGHNEQFF. CDR3 nucleotides: TGTGCCACATCAAAGGGTGGGCACAATGAGCAGTTCTTC. This sequence joins TRBV24-1 and TRBJ2-1; D unclear. The length of the CDR3 is 13 residues. Trimming cost V 10 bases and J 5 bases, with 14 bases left between them. Germline lookup yields CDR1 KGHDR and CDR2 SFDVKD.

V gene TRBV4-3 combines with J gene TRBJ2-7; no reliable D call. Germline-derived CDR1 and CDR2 are LGHNA and YSLEER. Between the trimmed V and J ends, which lost 0 bases and 6 bases, there was a span of 9 bases. The CDR3 loop spans 13 amino acids. The CDR3 reads CASSQDSGPEQYF. In DNA, the CDR3 is TGCGCCAGCAGCCAAGATTCGGGCCCCGAGCAGTACTTC.

V usage is TRBV7-9 and J usage is TRBJ1-4; D possibly corresponds to TRBD1 (5 bases). Trimming pared 3 bases from V and 4 bases from J, leaving 15 bases between. The CDR3 is 16 amino acids. CDR1 and CDR2 (germline): SEHNR, FQNEAQ (reference sequence). CDR3 nucleotides: TGTGCCAGCAGCTTCTTTTTCGGGACTTTTAATGAAAAACTGTTTTTT. It is translated as CASSFFFGTFNEKLFF.

The CDR3 sequence: CASSHRGNTEAFF. The CDR3 bases are TGTGCCAGCAGCCATAGAGGGAACACTGAAGCTTTCTTT. The V and J genes are TRBV3-1 (or the pseudogene TRBV3-2) and TRBJ1-1, with D unresolved. Germline V gives CDR1 LGHDT, CDR2 YNNKEL (reference sequence). The CDR3 contains 13 residues. Trimming pared 3 bases from V and 1 base from J, leaving 6 bases between.

This clone was seen just once. This chain uses TRBV10-3 with TRBJ1-5; D not certain. CDR1 is ENHRY, CDR2 SYGVKD, per germline. V gave up 1 base and J gave up 3 bases, with 16 bases separating them. This CDR3 contains 17 residues. In DNA form, the CDR3 reads TGTGCCATCAGTGAGTTTGCCGGGGAAGGCATCAATCAGCCCCAGCATTTT. Translating it yields CAISEFAGEGINQPQHF.

V and J are TRBV7-6 and TRBJ2-3; 7 bases agree with TRBD1. The V and J ends lost 3 bases and 0 bases, in that order; junction bases with no gene match: 6. CDR3 size: 16 residues. CDR1 and CDR2 from the germline V gene are SGHVS and FNYEAQ. The CDR3, as DNA: TGTGCCAGCAGCTTCGTACAGGGGTCTAGCACAGATACGCAGTATTTT. As protein: CASSFVQGSSTDTQYF.

The V and J genes are TRBV6-2 or TRBV6-3 and TRBJ1-1; 11 bases line up with TRBD1. The CDR3 is 16 amino acids. Germline CDR1 MNHEY, CDR2 SVGEGT. V was clipped by 5 bases and J by 0 bases; unmatched bases: 5. The chain's CDR3 is CASSGDRGAMNTEAFF. Written as DNA, the CDR3 is TGTGCCAGCAGTGGGGACAGGGGGGCTATGAACACTGAAGCTTTCTTT.

The chain is built from TRBV28 and TRBJ1-3; 7 nucleotides align to TRBD1. The germline gives CDR1 MDHEN, CDR2 SYDVKM. Unmatched junction bases numbered 4, after V lost 3 bases and J lost 8 bases. CDR3 length: 13 residues. CDR3 region: CASSLEGAYTIYF. The CDR3 region has the DNA TGTGCCAGCAGTTTGGAGGGGGCATACACCATATATTTT.

V and J are TRBV30 and TRBJ1-1; D uncertain. CDR1 and CDR2 from the germline V gene are GTSNPN and SVGIG (reference sequence). The CDR3 contains 13 residues. V lost 2 bases and J lost 3, with 10 bases in between. This CDR3 is CAWSPRRDTEAFF. CDR3 bases: TGTGCCTGGAGTCCACGACGGGACACTGAAGCTTTCTTT.

This clone occurred once. The chain has TRBV29-1 and TRBJ1-1, with a possible D match to TRBD1 (5 bases). Trimming removed 4 bases from V and 2 bases from J, with 8 bases in between. Germline V gives CDR1 SQVTM, CDR2 ANQGSEA. This CDR3 spans 12 amino acids. The CDR3 sequence: CSVGQGNTEAFF. The DNA for the CDR3 is TGCAGCGTTGGGCAGGGCAACACTGAAGCTTTCTTT.

The chain employs TRBV5-6 and TRBJ2-5, with a tentative D call TRBD1 (6 bases). The ends were cut back, 0 bases at V and 4 bases at J, with 22 bases in the middle. Per the germline V gene, CDR1 is SGHDT and CDR2 is YYEEEE. This CDR3 is 18 amino acids long. This chain's CDR3 is CASSLVLTGQGSGETQYF. DNA of the CDR3: TGTGCCAGCAGCTTGGTTCTCACGGGGCAGGGGAGCGGAGAGACCCAGTACTTC.

Points on this clone: This specimen includes other DNA sequences encoding the same CDR3. V is TRBV5-1 and J is TRBJ1-6; tentatively, D is TRBD1 (5 bases). Between the trimmed V and J ends, which lost 0 bases and 7 bases, there was a span of 5 bases. From germline, CDR1 is SGHRS and CDR2 YFSETQ. The length of the CDR3 is 13 residues. The CDR3 sequence is CASSLAGNSPLHF. The CDR3 region has the DNA TGCGCCAGCAGCTTGGCAGGGAATTCACCCCTCCACTTT.

The rearrangement joins TRBV19 to TRBJ2-5; the match to TRBD2 covers 11 bases. The V and J ends lost 5 bases and 3 bases, in that order; junction bases with no gene match: 5. Germline loops: CDR1 LNHDA, CDR2 SQIVND (reference sequence). The CDR3 runs to 15 residues. The CDR3 bases are TGTGCCAGTAGTTCTCCGGGACTAGCGGAAGAGACCCAGTACTTC. Protein sequence: CASSSPGLAEETQYF.

This chain uses TRBV25-1 with TRBJ2-1; 10 nucleotides align to TRBD1. CDR1 is MGHDK and CDR2 is SYGVNS in the germline V gene. After removal of 6 bases from V and 4 bases from J, the junction contained 12 bases not matched to a gene. The CDR3 extends over 17 amino acids. DNA of the CDR3: TGTGCCAGCAGCGCGACTCCGGGACAGGGGACGTACAATGAGCAGTTCTTC. This codes for CASSATPGQGTYNEQFF.

This clone showed up just once. In DNA form, the CDR3 reads TGTGCCAGCTCACCTACCGTAACAGGGTACGAGCAGTACTTC. Protein sequence: CASSPTVTGYEQYF. The rearrangement links TRBV18 to TRBJ2-7; D perhaps matches TRBD1 (6 bases). Trimming shortened V by 3 bases and J by 4 bases, and 13 bases separated the two germline ends. This CDR3 comprises 14 residues. Germline loops: CDR1 KGHSH, CDR2 LQKENI.

Here the CDR3 DNA reads TGTGCCACCAGCAGACTTGTAGCGGGGGGGGCCACAGATACGCAGTATTTT. Its translation: CATSRLVAGGATDTQYF. The gene calls are TRBV15 and TRBJ2-3; TRBD2 matches at 11 bases. V gave up 2 bases and J gave up 2 bases; unmatched junction bases: 6. Per the germline V gene, CDR1 is LNHNV and CDR2 is YYDKDF (reference sequence). This CDR3 is built from 17 residues.

The sample holds a few counts of this clone. The chain uses TRBV6-2 or TRBV6-3 and TRBJ1-2; D not resolved. Germline assignment: CDR1 MNHEY and CDR2 SVGEGT. Trimming cost V 2 bases and J 4 bases, with 5 bases left between them. This CDR3 has 12 amino acids. The CDR3 protein is CASSYGLYGYTF. Here the CDR3 DNA reads TGTGCCAGCAGTTACGGACTCTATGGCTACACCTTC.

This clone was detected only once. The chain carries TRBV9 and TRBJ2-1; D assignment may be TRBD1 or TRBD2 (6 bases each). V was clipped by 4 bases and J by 7 bases, with 12 bases between them. Germline CDR1 SGDLS, CDR2 YYNGEE. The CDR3 has 13 amino acids. The CDR3 reads CASSPTGANEQFF. The CDR3 nucleotides are TGTGCCAGCAGCCCCACGGGGGCGAATGAGCAGTTCTTC.

The chain uses TRBV6-5 and TRBJ1-4; D is perhaps TRBD1 (6 bases). Trimming shortened V by 6 bases and J by 10 bases, and 18 bases separated the two germline ends. The CDR3 is made up of 14 amino acids. CDR1 is MNHEY, CDR2 SVGAGI, per germline. The CDR3 sequence is CASSLQGVIGKLFF. The DNA for the CDR3 is TGTGCCAGCAGCCTACAGGGTGTTATTGGAAAACTGTTTTTT.

The chain combines TRBV18 with TRBJ2-5, with a possible D match to TRBD1 (6 bases). Germline V lookup: CDR1 KGHSH, CDR2 LQKENI. CDR3 length: 13 residues. The V and J ends lost 2 bases and 3 bases respectively, with 7 bases between them. The CDR3 DNA is TGTGCCAGCTCACCAAACAGGGAAGAGACCCAGTACTTC. Its protein product is CASSPNREETQYF.

The gene calls are TRBV5-1 and TRBJ2-3, with D uncertain. CDR1 is SGHRS and CDR2 is YFSETQ in the germline V gene. Trimming left V 0 bases short and J 0 bases short, with 14 bases between. The CDR3 contains 17 residues. CDR3 bases: TGCGCCAGCAGCTTGGCCAGAGGCGGCACTAGCACAGATACGCAGTATTTT. Translating it yields CASSLARGGTSTDTQYF.